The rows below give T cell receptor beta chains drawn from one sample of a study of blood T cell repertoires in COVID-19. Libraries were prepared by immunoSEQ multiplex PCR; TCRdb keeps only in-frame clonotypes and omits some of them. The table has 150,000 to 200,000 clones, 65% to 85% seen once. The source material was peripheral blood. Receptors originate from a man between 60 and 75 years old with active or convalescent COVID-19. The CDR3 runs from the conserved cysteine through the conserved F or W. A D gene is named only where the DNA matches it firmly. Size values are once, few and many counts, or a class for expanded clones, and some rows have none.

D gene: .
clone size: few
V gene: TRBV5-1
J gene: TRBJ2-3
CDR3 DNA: TGCGCCAGCAGCTTGGGAGTGGGGGCTGGCACAGATACGCAGTATTTT
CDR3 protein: CASSLGVGAGTDTQYF

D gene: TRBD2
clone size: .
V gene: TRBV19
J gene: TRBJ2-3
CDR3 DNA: TGTGCCAGTAGTATGAGACTAGCGGGACCCACAGATACGCAGTATTTT
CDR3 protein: CASSMRLAGPTDTQYF

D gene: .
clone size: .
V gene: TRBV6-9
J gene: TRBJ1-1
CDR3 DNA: TGTGCCAGCAGTTCCTATCTAAAATCTGAAGCTTTCTTT
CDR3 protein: CASSSYLKSEAFF

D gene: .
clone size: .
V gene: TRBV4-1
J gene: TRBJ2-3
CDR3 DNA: TGCGCCAGCAGCCAAACAGGGTATAGCACAGATACGCAGTATTTT
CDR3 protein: CASSQTGYSTDTQYF

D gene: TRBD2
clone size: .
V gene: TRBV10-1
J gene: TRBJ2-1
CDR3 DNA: TGCGCCAGCAGCGGGGGACTAGCGGGAGGTAGCTCCTACAATGAGCAGTTCTTC
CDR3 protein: CASSGGLAGGSSYNEQFF

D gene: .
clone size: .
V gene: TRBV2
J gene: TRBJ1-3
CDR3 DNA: TGTGCCAGCAATGGCGCCGTGACAGGAGGAAACACCATATATTTT
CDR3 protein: CASNGAVTGGNTIYF

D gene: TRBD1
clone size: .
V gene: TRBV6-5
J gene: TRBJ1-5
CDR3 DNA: TGTGCCAGCAGACCAGGGGGCGCACGCAATCAGCCCCAGCATTTT
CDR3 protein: CASRPGGARNQPQHF

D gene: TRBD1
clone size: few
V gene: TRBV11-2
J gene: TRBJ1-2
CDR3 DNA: TGTGCCAGCAGCCAGGGGGACACGCACTATGGCTACACCTTC
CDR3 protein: CASSQGDTHYGYTF

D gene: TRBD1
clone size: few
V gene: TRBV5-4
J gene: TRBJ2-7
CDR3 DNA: TGTGCCAGCAGCTTGAGAGGGACAGGGGGCGCCGAGCAGTACTTC
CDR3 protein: CASSLRGTGGAEQYF

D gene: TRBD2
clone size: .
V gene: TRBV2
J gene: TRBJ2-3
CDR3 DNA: TGTGCCAGCAGTGAACGGCGGGGGGGCGGGGATACGCAGTATTTT
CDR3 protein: CASSERRGGGDTQYF

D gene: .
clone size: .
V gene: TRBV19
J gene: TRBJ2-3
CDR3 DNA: TGTGCCAGTAGTATCTCACAGGGTGCAGATACGCAGTATTTT
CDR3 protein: CASSISQGADTQYF

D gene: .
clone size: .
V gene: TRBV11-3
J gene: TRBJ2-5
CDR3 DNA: TGTGCCAGCAGCTTAGATCCGACTACAATAGAGACCCAGTACTTC
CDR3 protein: CASSLDPTTIETQYF

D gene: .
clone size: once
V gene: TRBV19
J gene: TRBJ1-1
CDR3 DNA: TGTGCCAGTAGCGCGGCCCGGATGAACACTGAAGCTTTCTTT
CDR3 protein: CASSAARMNTEAFF

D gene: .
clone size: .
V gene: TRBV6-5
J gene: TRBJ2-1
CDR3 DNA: TGTGCCAGCAGGGGGAGCTCCTACAATGAGCAGTTCTTC
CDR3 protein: CASRGSSYNEQFF

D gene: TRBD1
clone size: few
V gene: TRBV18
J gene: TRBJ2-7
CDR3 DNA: TGTGCCAGCTCACAGGACAGGGTCTCCTACGAGCAGTACTTC
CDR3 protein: CASSQDRVSYEQYF

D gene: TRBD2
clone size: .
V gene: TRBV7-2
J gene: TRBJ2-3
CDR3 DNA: TGTGCCAGCAGCCAGAGCGGGGTTCGCACAGATACGCAGTATTTT
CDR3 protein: CASSQSGVRTDTQYF

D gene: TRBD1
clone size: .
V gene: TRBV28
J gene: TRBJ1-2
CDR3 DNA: TGTGCCAGCAGTACTTCCGGGACAGGGGCCTATGGCTACACCTTC
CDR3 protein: CASSTSGTGAYGYTF

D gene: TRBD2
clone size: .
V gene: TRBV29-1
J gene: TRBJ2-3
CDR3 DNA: TGCAGCACCTCCGGACTAGCGGGAATCACAGATACGCAGTATTTT
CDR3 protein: CSTSGLAGITDTQYF

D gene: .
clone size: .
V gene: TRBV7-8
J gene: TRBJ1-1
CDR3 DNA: TGTGCCAGCGTCTCAGGGTGGAACACTGAAGCTTTCTTT
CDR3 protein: CASVSGWNTEAFF

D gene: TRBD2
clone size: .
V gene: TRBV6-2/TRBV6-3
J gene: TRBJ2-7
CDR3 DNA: TGTGCCAGCAGTTACGATAGCGGGGGGCCCCGGGAGCAGTACTTC
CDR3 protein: CASSYDSGGPREQYF

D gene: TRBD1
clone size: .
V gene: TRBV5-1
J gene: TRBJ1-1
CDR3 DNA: TGCGCCAGCAGCCCCGGACAGGAAAGTATGAACACTGAAGCTTTCTTT
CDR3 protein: CASSPGQESMNTEAFF

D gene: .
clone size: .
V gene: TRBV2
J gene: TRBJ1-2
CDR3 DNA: TGTGCCAGCAGTGAGGGGAGCTATGGCTACACCTTC
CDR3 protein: CASSEGSYGYTF

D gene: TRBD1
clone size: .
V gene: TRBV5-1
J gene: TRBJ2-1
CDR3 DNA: TGCGCCAGCAGCCTCGGACAGGGGGCGCTTGATGAGCAGTTCTTC
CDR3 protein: CASSLGQGALDEQFF

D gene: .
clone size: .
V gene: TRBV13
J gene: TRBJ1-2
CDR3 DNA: TGTGCCAGCAGCCCCAGGGTCGACTATGGCTACACCTTC
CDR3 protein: CASSPRVDYGYTF

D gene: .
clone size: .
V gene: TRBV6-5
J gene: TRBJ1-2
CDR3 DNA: TGTGCCAGCAGTTACTCGGGAGGGGAGGGCTATGGCTACACCTTC
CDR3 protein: CASSYSGGEGYGYTF

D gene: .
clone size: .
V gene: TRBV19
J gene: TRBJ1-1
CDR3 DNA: TGTGCCAGTAGTTTGGCCTCCGAAACTGAAGCTTTCTTT
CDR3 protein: CASSLASETEAFF

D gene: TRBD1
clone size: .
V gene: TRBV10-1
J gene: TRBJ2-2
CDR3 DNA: TGCGCCAGCAGTGCCGGGACAGGGATCACCGGGGAGCTGTTTTTT
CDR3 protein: CASSAGTGITGELFF

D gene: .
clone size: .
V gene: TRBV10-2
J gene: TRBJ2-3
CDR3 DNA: TGCGCCAGCAGTGAGTCGGGGAGTACGCAGTATTTT
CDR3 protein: CASSESGSTQYF

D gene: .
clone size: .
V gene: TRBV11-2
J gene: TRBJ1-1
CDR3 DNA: TGTGCCAGCAGCTTAGTTTTTGGCGGGAACACTGAAGCTTTCTTT
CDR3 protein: CASSLVFGGNTEAFF

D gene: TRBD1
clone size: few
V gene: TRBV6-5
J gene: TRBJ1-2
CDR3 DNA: TGTGCCAGCAAAGCGGACAGGGGGAACTATGGCTACACCTTC
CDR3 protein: CASKADRGNYGYTF

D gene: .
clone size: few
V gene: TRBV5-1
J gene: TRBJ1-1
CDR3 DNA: TGCGCCAGCAGCTTGGGGGGCGGGGACGGTGAAGCTTTCTTT
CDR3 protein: CASSLGGGDGEAFF

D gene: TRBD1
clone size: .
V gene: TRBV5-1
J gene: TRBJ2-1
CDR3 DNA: TGCGCCAGCAGCTTGGCGGACAGGTACAATGAGCAGTTCTTC
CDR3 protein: CASSLADRYNEQFF

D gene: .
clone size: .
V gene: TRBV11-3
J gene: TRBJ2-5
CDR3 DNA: TGTGCCAGCAGCTTAGGAGCATCGCAGACCCAGTACTTC
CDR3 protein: CASSLGASQTQYF

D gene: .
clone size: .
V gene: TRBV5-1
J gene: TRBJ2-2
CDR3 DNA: TGCGCCAGCAGCTCAGGGGCGAACACCGGGGAGCTGTTTTTT
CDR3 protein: CASSSGANTGELFF

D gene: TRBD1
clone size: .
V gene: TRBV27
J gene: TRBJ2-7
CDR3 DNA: TGTGCCAGCAAAGGGACAGAGACCTACGAGCAGTACTTC
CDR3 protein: CASKGTETYEQYF

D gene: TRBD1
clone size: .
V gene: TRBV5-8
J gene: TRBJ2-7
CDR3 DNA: TGTGCCAGCAGCGAAGGACAGGTCCCCCTCTACGAGCAGTACTTC
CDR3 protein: CASSEGQVPLYEQYF

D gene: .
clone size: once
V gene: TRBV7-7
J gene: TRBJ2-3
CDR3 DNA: TGTGCCAGCAGCTTGGGGAGCGGTACTAGCACAGATACGCAGTATTTT
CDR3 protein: CASSLGSGTSTDTQYF

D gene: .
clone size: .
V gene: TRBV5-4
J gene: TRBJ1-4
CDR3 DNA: TGTGCCAGCAGCTTGGATCCCGGGAGGGTGGAAAAACTGTTTTTT
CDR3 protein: CASSLDPGRVEKLFF

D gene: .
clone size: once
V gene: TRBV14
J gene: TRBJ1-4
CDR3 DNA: TGTGCCAGCAGCCAAGATCTTGGGCTTGGAGAAAAACTGTTTTTT
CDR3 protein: CASSQDLGLGEKLFF

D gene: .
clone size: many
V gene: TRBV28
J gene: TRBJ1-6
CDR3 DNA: TGTGCCAGCAGTTTTAGGGGTTCACCCCTCCACTTT
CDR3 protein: CASSFRGSPLHF

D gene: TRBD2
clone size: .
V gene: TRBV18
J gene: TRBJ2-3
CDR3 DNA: TGTGCCAGCTCACCACCGGTAGCGGGAGACACAGATACGCAGTATTTT
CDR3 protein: CASSPPVAGDTDTQYF

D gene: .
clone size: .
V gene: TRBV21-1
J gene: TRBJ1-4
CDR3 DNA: TGTGCCAGCAGCAAATGGGGCATTCGGAGTGAAAAACTGTTTTTT
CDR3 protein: CASSKWGIRSEKLFF

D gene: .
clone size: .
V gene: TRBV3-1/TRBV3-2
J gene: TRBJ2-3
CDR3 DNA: TGTGCCAGCAGCCAACCGGGTTGGGACGGGACTGCTACGCAGTATTTT
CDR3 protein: CASSQPGWDGTATQYF

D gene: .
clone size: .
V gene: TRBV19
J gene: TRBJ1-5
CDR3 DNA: TGTGCCAGTAGTATTGTATTTTCCAATCAGCCCCAGCATTTT
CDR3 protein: CASSIVFSNQPQHF

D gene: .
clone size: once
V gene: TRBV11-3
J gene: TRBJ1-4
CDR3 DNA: TGTGCCAGCAGCATAAACGGGGGGCGAGAAAAACTGTTTTTT
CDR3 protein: CASSINGGREKLFF

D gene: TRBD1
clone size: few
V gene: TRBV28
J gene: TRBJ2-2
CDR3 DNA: TGTGCCAGCAGTCCAACCAAGGGACAGGGTAGCACCGGGGAGCTGTTTTTT
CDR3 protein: CASSPTKGQGSTGELFF

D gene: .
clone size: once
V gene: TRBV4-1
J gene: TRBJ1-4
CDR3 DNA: TGCGCCAGCAGCCAAGATAGGGGACTGTTTTTT
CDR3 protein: CASSQDRGLFF

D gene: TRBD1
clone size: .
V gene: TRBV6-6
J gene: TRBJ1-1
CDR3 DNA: TGTGCCAGCAGTCATCGACAGGGGTCAGGGGCTGAAGCTTTCTTT
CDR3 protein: CASSHRQGSGAEAFF

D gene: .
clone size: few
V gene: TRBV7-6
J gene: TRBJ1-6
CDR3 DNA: TGTGCCAGCAGCTTGGAACAGGGACCCAGGTCGGCCCTCCACTTT
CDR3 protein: CASSLEQGPRSALHF

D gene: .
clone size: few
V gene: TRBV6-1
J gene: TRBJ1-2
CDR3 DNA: TGTGCCAGCAGTGAAGTTGCTACGGGAGCCGCCTATGGCTACACCTTC
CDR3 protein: CASSEVATGAAYGYTF

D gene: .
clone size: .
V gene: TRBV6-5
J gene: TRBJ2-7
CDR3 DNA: TGTGCCAGCCTGTTATCCGCCTACGAGCAGTACTTC
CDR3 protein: CASLLSAYEQYF

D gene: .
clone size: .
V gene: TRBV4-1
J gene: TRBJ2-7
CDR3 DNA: TGCGCCAGCAGCCAAGACCCCGACGGGAGCTCCTACGAGCAGTACTTC
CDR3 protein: CASSQDPDGSSYEQYF

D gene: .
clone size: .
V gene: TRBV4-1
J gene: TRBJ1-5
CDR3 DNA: TGCGCCAGCAGCCCCCTTTCGGCAGGGAACAATCAGCCCCAGCATTTT
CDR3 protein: CASSPLSAGNNQPQHF

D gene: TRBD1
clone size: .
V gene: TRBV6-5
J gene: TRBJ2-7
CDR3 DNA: TGTGCCAGCGGGGTCGTGACAGGGCCTTACGAGCAGTACTTC
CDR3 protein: CASGVVTGPYEQYF

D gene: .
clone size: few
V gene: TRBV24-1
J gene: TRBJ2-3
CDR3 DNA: TGTGCCACCTCACACCGGTCGGGGGCAGATACGCAGTATTTT
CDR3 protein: CATSHRSGADTQYF

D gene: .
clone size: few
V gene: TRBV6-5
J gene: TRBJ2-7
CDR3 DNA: TGTGCCAGCAGCTCCACCAGTGGGAGCTCCTACGAGCAGTACTTC
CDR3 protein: CASSSTSGSSYEQYF